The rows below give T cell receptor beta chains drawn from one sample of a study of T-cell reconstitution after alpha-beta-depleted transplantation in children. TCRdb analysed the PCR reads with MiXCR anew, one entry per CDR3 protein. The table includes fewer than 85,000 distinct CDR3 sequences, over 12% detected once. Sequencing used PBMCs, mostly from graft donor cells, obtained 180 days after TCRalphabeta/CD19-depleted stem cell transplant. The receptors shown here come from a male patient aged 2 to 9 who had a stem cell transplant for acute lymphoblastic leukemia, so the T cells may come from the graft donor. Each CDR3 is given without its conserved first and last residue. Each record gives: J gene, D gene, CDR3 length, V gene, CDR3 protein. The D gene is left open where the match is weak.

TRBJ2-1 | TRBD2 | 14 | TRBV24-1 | ATSERLAGFYNEQF
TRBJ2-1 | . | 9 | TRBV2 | ASSGGPKGF
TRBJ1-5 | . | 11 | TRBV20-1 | SAKPQGNQPQH
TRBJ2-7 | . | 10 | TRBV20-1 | SASPRSHEQY
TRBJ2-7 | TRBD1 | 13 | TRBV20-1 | SARDSGQSPYEQY
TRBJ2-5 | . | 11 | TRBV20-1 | SVQGRKGVTQY
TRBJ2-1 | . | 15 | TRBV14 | ASSQRPLSGAYNEQF
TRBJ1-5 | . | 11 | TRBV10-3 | ATTVNSNQPQH
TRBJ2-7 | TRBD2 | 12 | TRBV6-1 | ASSQAGGVYEQY
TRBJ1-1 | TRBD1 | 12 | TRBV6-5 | ASSYWTGLNEAF
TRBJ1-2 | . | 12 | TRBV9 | ASSVVNGPYGYT
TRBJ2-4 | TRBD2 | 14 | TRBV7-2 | ASSLLPGGAKNIQY
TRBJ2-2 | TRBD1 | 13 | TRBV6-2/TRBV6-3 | ASNRDRVATGELF
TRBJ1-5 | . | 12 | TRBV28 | ASSFLAGDSPQH
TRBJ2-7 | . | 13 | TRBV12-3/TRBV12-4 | ASSLRGPRKNEQY
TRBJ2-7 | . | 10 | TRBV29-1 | SVQPWAGEQY
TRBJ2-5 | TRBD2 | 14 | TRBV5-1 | ASSLATIAGKETQY
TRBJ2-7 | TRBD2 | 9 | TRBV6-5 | ASSSSGRQY
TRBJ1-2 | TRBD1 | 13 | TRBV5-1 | ASSLMGQGATGYT
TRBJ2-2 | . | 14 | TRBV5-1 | ASSLVRTVNTGELF